This record concerns one TCR beta chain sequence. A read error may produce the germline difference seen at one junction end. Using immunoSEQ multiplex PCR, the repertoire was profiled, and TCRdb retains in-frame clones only, with some absent. The sample holds 200,000 to 250,000 clones, around 83% seen once. Per germline, CDR1 SGHAT and CDR2 FQNNGV. This CDR3 spans 12 amino acids. The sample is drawn from a study of blood T cell repertoires in COVID-19. Across the study: Samples came from the United States, Italy and Spain, spanning acute and convalescent COVID-19.

Source material: peripheral blood. The clonotype originates from a woman between 65 and 79 years old with COVID-19, enrolled during active disease. The rearrangement joins TRBV11-2 to TRBJ2-1; D is possibly TRBD2 (6 bases). CDR3 DNA sequence: TGTGCCAGCAGCGGAGGGGCCGAGCTGATAGTCTTC. Its protein is CASSGGAELIVF.